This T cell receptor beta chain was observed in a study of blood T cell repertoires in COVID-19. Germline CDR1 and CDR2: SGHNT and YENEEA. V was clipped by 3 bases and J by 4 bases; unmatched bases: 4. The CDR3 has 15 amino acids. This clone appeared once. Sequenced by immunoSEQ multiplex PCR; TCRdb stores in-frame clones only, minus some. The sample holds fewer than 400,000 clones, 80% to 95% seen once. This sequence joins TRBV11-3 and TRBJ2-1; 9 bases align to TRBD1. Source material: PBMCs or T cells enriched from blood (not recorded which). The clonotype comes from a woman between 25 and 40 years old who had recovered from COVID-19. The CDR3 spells CASSFGQGNYNEQFF. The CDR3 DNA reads TGTGCCAGCAGCTTTGGACAGGGGAATTACAATGAGCAGTTCTTC.